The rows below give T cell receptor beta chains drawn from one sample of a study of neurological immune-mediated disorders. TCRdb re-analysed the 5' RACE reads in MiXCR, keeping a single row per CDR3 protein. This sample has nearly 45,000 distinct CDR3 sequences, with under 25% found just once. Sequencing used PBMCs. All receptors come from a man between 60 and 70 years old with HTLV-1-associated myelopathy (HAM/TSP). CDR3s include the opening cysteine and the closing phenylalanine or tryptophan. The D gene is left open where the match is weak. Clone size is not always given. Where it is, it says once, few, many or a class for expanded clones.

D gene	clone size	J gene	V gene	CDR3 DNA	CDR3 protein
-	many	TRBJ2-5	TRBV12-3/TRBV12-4	TGTGCCAGCAGCCGGTACCAAGAGACCCAGTACTTC	CASSRYQETQYF
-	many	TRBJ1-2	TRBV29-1	TGCAGCGTTGATCGACCGGCAGAGGCCTATGGCTACACCTTC	CSVDRPAEAYGYTF
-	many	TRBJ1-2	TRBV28	TGTGCCAGCAGCCCCCGCCTTTCTAACTATGGCTACACCTTC	CASSPRLSNYGYTF
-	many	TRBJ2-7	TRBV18	TGTGCCAGCTCACCGGGAGGCTACGAGCAGTACTTC	CASSPGGYEQYF
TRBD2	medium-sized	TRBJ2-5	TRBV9	TGTGCCAGCAGCGTCGTAGCGGGAGTTGGTGGAGAGACCCAGTACTTC	CASSVVAGVGGETQYF
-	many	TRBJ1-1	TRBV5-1	TGCGCCAGCAGCTTGGAAGGTTTTGGCACTGAAGCTTTCTTT	CASSLEGFGTEAFF
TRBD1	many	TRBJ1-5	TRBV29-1	TGCAGCGTTCGACAGGGTAGCAATCAGCCCCAGCATTTT	CSVRQGSNQPQHF
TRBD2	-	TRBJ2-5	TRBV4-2	TGTGCCAGCAGCCAAGGAAATAGCGGGAGTTCAGAGACCCAGTACTTC	CASSQGNSGSSETQYF
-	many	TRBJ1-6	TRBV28	TGTGCCAGCAGCCTCCGGGACTTTAGCTCACCCCTCCACTTT	CASSLRDFSSPLHF
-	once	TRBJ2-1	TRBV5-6	TGTGCCAGCAGCTTGGCCGGGACCGGACTCTCATACAATGAGCAGTTCTTC	CASSLAGTGLSYNEQFF
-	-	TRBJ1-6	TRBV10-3	TGTGCCATCAGCGGACAGACAAATTCACCCCTCCACTTT	CAISGQTNSPLHF
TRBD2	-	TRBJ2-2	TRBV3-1	TGTGCCACCGGGGCTAGCGGGTCGAACACCGGGGAGCTGTTTTTT	CATGASGSNTGELFF
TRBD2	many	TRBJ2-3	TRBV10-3	TGTGCCATATCCGAGCGGGAGGTCGGAGATACGCAGTATTTT	CAISEREVGDTQYF
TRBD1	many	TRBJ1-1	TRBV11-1	TGTGCCAGCAGCTTAGGGGACAGGAACACTGAAGCTTTCTTT	CASSLGDRNTEAFF
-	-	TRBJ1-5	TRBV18	TGTGCCAGCTCACCTCTTAGGGAGGGTCAGCCCCAGCATTTT	CASSPLREGQPQHF
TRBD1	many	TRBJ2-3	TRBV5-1	TGCGCCAGCAGCTTAAACAGACAGGGAGATACGCAGTATTTT	CASSLNRQGDTQYF
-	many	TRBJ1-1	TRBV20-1	TGCAGTGCTAGTGGACGGAAGAACACTGAAGCTTTCTTT	CSASGRKNTEAFF
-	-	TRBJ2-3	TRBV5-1	TGCGCCAGCAGCCCAAAAAGCACCACAGATACGCAGTATTTT	CASSPKSTTDTQYF
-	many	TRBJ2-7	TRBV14	TGTGCCAGCAGCCGGTGGTCCTACGAGCAGTACTTC	CASSRWSYEQYF
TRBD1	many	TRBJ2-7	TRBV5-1	TGCGCCAGCAGCTTGGAGACAGGGATCTCCCACGAGCAGTACTTC	CASSLETGISHEQYF
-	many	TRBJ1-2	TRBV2	TGTGCCAGCAGTGAAGCTGGCAGCTTTGTCTACACCTTC	CASSEAGSFVYTF
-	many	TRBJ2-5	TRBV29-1	TGCAGCGTTATGGAGGGGGAGACCCAGTACTTC	CSVMEGETQYF
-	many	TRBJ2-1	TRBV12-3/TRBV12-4	TGTGCCAGCTCCCACGGCCGAGCCTCTCTTGAGCAGTTCTTC	CASSHGRASLEQFF
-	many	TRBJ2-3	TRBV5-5	TGTGCCAGCAGCTTAACCCTCTCGGTACTTGATACGCAGTATTTT	CASSLTLSVLDTQYF
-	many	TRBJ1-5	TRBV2	TGTGCCAGCAGCGGAACACCGGGGGCTCGGGAGCCCCAGCATTTT	CASSGTPGAREPQHF
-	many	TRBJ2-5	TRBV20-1	TGCAGTGCTAGAACTACGCCCGGGGAGACCCAGTACTTC	CSARTTPGETQYF
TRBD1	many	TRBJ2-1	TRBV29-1	TGCAGCGCCGGACAGGGGGCCATCAATGAGCAGTTCTTC	CSAGQGAINEQFF
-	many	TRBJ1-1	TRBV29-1	TGCAGCGTTGAACGGAACACTGAAGCTTTCTTT	CSVERNTEAFF
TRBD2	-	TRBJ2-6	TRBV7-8	TGTGCCAGCAGCCAAAGGGAGTGGGGGGGATCTGGGGCCAACGTCCTGACTTTC	CASSQREWGGSGANVLTF
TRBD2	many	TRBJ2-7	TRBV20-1	TGCAGCGCAGCGGGAGCGGACTCCTACGAGCAGTACTTC	CSAAGADSYEQYF
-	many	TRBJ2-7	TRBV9	TGTGCCATCAGCCCTCAGCGGGCTGGTGGGGAGCAGTACTTC	CAISPQRAGGEQYF
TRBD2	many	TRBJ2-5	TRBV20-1	TGCAGTGCTAGGGGACTAGCGGGGAAGGAGACCCAGTACTTC	CSARGLAGKETQYF
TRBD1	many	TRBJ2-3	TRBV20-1	TGCAGTGCTAGAAGTACAGGGGAAGGGGGCACAGATACGCAGTATTTT	CSARSTGEGGTDTQYF
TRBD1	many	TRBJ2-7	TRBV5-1	TGCGCCAGCAAGGTCCGACAGGGCTCCTACGAGCAGTACTTC	CASKVRQGSYEQYF
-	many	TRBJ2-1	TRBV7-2	TGTGCCAGCAGCGCGTCCGGCGGCTCCTACAATGAGCAGTTCTTC	CASSASGGSYNEQFF
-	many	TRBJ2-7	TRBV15	TGTGCCACCAGACGGGACAAGACCTACGAGCAGTACTTC	CATRRDKTYEQYF
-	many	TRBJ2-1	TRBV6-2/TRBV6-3	TGTGCCAGCAGTTACGCCCCTAACGATGAGCAGTTCTTC	CASSYAPNDEQFF
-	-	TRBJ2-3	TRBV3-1	TGTGCCAGCAGCCGGCAGGTCCTTAGCACAGATACGCAGTATTTT	CASSRQVLSTDTQYF
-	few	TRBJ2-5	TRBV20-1	TGCAGTGCTAGTAATCGGGGAGAGACCCAGTACTTC	CSASNRGETQYF
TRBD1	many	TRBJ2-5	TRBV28	TGTGCCAGCAGTCTACGGACAGGAGTCAAAGAGACCCAGTACTTC	CASSLRTGVKETQYF
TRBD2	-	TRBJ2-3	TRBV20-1	TGCAGTGCTGAATCTAGCGGAAGCACAGATACGCAGTATTTT	CSAESSGSTDTQYF
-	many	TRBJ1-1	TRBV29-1	TGCAGCGTTGAAGAAGGGGCCTCGAACACTGAAGCTTTCTTT	CSVEEGASNTEAFF
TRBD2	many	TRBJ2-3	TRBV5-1	TGCGCCAGTGCGGGACTAGCGGGAGGCACAGATACGCAGTATTTT	CASAGLAGGTDTQYF
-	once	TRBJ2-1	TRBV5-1	TGCGCCAGCAGCTCGGAGAAGGAGCAGTTCTTC	CASSSEKEQFF
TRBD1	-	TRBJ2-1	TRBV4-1	TGCGCCAGCAGTCAAGCCAGGGGGCGAGGGGTTGAGCAGTTCTTC	CASSQARGRGVEQFF
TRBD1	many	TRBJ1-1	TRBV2	TGTGCCAGCAGCGGTACCGGGACAGGGGTGGGTAACACTGAAGCTTTCTTT	CASSGTGTGVGNTEAFF
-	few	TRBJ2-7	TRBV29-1	TGCAGCGTATTCCCAGAGAGCTCCTACGAGCAGTACTTC	CSVFPESSYEQYF
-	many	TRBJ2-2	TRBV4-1	TGCGCCAGCAGCCTCCAGGGGGGCGCGAACACCGGGGAGCTGTTTTTT	CASSLQGGANTGELFF
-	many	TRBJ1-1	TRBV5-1	TGCGCCAGCAGCTTGGATATCACTACTGAAGCTTTCTTT	CASSLDITTEAFF
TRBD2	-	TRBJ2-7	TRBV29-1	TGCAGCGTAGAAAAGGGACTAGCGGCGGGAGAGCAGTACTTC	CSVEKGLAAGEQYF
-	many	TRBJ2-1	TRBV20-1	TGCAGTGCAACCGCAGGGGAGCAGTTCTTC	CSATAGEQFF
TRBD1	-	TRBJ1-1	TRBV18	TGTGCCAGCTCACTGGACAGGGGCAGCGACACTGAAGCTTTCTTT	CASSLDRGSDTEAFF
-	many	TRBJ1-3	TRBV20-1	TGCAGTGGGGGAACAGGGACTGGAAACACCATATATTTT	CSGGTGTGNTIYF
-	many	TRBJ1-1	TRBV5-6	TGTGCCAGCAACCTCGCGGGAAGTGAAGCTTTCTTT	CASNLAGSEAFF